This TCR beta chain was identified during a study of STAT3 mutations in large granular lymphocyte leukemia (dated by TCRdb to about 2019). Background on the whole study: Canonical activating STAT3 mutations were detected in roughly half of the longitudinally sequenced T-LGLL patients. One or more immunosuppressive therapy regimens were given to more than half of T-LGLL patients, and hematologic response was seen in around two fifths of the treated patients. Patients with T-cell large granular lymphocyte leukemia underwent serial deep sequencing of TCRbeta CDR3 and STAT3 to reconstruct clonal hierarchy and dynamics. From an initial cohort of 207 LGL patients, 20 or so representative T-LGLL cases were selected for longitudinal TCRbeta and STAT3 sequencing. As controls, the study also included longitudinal sequencing of two patients with natural killer LGL leukemia. Each patient was sequenced at an average of approximately 4 time points, ranging from 2 to 8 samplings.

TCRbeta libraries were sequenced on an Illumina MiSeq, and an average of roughly 39,000 productive templates per sample was obtained. Multiplex PCR amplification was used to generate TCRbeta CDR3 libraries with the immunoSEQ assay. In the original analysis: Following a previously defined approach, repertoire diversity was calculated, and values close to 0 point to extremely monoclonal samples. What TCRdb holds here is the immuneACCESS table cut down to in-frame rearrangements. Part of the clones is not present; checked against another copy, under half of the missing clones reflect an unresolved V gene, and the others are unexplained. V and J calls plus clone size are reproduced from that table; the DNA served to infer D and trimming. Recorded for this sample are 7,000 to 9,000 clones; 75% of them occurred a single time. The ten largest clones add up to 25% of the sample. General conclusions and limits of the study: TCR clonotype switching after therapy was seen in about 30% of the 18 patients, with all newly emerging clones being STAT3 wild type. At least one immunodominant TCRbeta clonotype was present in every T-LGLL patient, and multiple immunodominant subclonotypes appeared in about half of the T-LGLL patients. Variable intervals between samplings and differing treatment regimens complicated linking therapy response to changes in TCR clonal burden. Because codominant clonotypes persisted in some patients, a small but highly pathogenic clone may have been missed. Because no samples were available when a clone first appeared, clonal expansion had to be inferred from samplings taken at other points. Dominant TCR clone burden was found to exceed STAT3 mutant burden in several patients, suggesting that STAT3 mutation arose secondarily within a pre-expanded clone.

DNA was extracted from blood mononuclear cells, with the same DNA used for both TCR and STAT3 sequencing. On this clone: The antigen it recognizes is unknown. No much larger clone exists at a distance of one base, and base qualities are not known.

CDR1 SGHTA and CDR2 FQGNSA were looked up in the germline V gene. Taken from cysteine to phenylalanine, the CDR3 has 11 residues. Only the CDR3 portion is preserved as DNA: 33 bases, with reading frame beginning at the first base. Trimming removed 2 bases from V and 6 bases from J, leaving 5 bases between the germline ends. This receptor was obtained from a woman aged 40-49 years with T-cell large granular lymphocyte leukemia. Some clones in this sample may be carry-over from other donors' samples. The age is the age at diagnosis. The chain joins TRBV7-2 to TRBJ2-7; the D gene lacks a confident call. The sequencing sample was made of peripheral blood mononuclear cells. The nucleotide sequence reads TGTGCCAGCAGCTTAAGGTTCGAGCAGTACTTC. This codes for CASSLRFEQYF.